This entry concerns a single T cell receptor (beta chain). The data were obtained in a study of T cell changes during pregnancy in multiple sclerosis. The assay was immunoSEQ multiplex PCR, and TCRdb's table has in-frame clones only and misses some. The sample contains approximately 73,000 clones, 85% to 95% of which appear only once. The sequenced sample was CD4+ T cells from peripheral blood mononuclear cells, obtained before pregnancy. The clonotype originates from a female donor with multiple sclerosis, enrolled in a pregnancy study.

The CDR3 region is CASSLYRGVWNTEAFF. The CDR3 coding sequence is TGTGCCAGCAGTCTCTACAGGGGCGTCTGGAACACTGAAGCTTTCTTT. The chain joins TRBV5-5 to TRBJ1-1, with TRBD1 matching 7 bases. V shed 5 bases and J 1 base; nucleotides not matched to a gene: 11. Germline V gives CDR1 SGHKS, CDR2 YYEKEE (reference sequence). CDR3 length: 16 residues.